This is a list of T cell receptor beta chains from one sample in a study of T cell repertoires in cytomegalovirus infection. TCRdb passed the reads through MiXCR, listing each CDR3 protein once. The repertoire holds 360,000 or so distinct CDR3 sequences, with about 34% as singletons. The antigens for these receptors are not known. Sequences were derived from cultured PBMCs, sampled from culture after CMV antigen stimulation. The origin of the receptors is a human donor in good health (CMV status not recorded). Some clones in this sample may be carry-over from other donors' samples. CDR3s leave out the opening cysteine and the closing phenylalanine or tryptophan.

ASKTGGTGVNEQF	TRBV7-2
ASSLARRGASYNEQF	TRBV5-6
ASSTGLAALKRETQY	TRBV19
ASSFGQGHQPQH	TRBV28
ASTTLTGELF	TRBV19
ASSPRLRSGNTIY	TRBV7-9
ASSRDSTGELF	TRBV7-2
AISESRGQLNIQY	TRBV10-3
ASSQGGLQRAF	TRBV4-3
ASSQRQGETNVLT	TRBV19
ASSFNRVQPQH	TRBV19
ASSVRDRGDNEQF	TRBV4-1
ASSLGQKGYT	TRBV7-2
ASSPRQGGQPQH	TRBV7-2
ASSELKGVAGELF	TRBV25-1
ASKWQDANYEQY	TRBV7-2
AWEREGLNEQF	TRBV30
ASSSKGGSTDTQY	TRBV7-6
SAPPTSPGSPLH	TRBV20-1
ASSSYSYEQY	TRBV7-2
ASSLEADEAF	TRBV7-2
ASSPPGVGGGDTQY	TRBV6-5
ALSGNYNEQF	TRBV30
ASRPVAGLDTQY	TRBV6-8
ASSYRTGTNEQF	TRBV6-2/TRBV6-3
SAIGMPGRAGQETQY	TRBV20-1
ASGLVGQGARVTEAF	TRBV12-5
ASSSREALAYEQY	TRBV7-2
SVGQSGANVLT	TRBV29-1
ASSLSASGFSYEQY	TRBV7-2
ASSYNTGTGTNIQY	TRBV6-2/TRBV6-3
ASRLTGWSSYEQY	TRBV6-5
ASSSRRVDEQY	TRBV12-3/TRBV12-4
ASSLDYRGNYGYT	TRBV7-2
ASSRDSQAPDTQY	TRBV7-2
ASSSWQSYNEQF	TRBV6-2/TRBV6-3
ASSSLQGVQETQY	TRBV19
ASSPQGWTGELF	TRBV12-3/TRBV12-4
ASSLLGQGVTDTQY	TRBV28
ASSLGRDFNNEQF	TRBV11-2
ASSLSGSTEAF	TRBV28
ASSPNRRLAGVRGTGELF	TRBV7-8
ASSIQGSNYGYT	TRBV27